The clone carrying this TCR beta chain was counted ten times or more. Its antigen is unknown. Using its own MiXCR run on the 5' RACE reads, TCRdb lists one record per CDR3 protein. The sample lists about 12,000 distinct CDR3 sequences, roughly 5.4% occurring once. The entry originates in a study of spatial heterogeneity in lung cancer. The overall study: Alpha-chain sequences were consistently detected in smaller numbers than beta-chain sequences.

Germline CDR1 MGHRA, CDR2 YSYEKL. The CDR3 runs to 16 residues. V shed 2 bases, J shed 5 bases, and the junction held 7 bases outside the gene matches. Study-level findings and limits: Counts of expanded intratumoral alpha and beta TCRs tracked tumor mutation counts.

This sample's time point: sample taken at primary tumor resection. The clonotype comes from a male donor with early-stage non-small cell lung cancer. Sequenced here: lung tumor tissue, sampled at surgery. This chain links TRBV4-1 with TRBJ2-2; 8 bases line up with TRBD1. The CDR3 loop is CASSQPGGARTGELFF. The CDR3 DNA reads TGCGCCAGCAGCCAACCAGGGGGCGCCAGGACCGGGGAGCTGTTTTTT.